The next 3 T cell receptor beta chains were all read from a single sample in a study of T cell changes during pregnancy in multiple sclerosis. Sequencing used immunoSEQ multiplex PCR; TCRdb keeps in-frame clones, though not all of them. This table has some 49,000 clones, almost 90% appearing once. The sample here was peripheral blood, taken after pregnancy. These receptors were taken from a female donor in good health, enrolled as a control in a pregnancy study.

V usage is TRBV6-6 and J usage is TRBJ1-1; D is possibly TRBD1 (6 bases). This CDR3 contains 14 residues. Deletions cut 2 bases from V and 3 bases from J, with 10 bases between. Germline V gene data show CDR1 as MNHNY and CDR2 as SVGAGI (reference sequence). This CDR3 reads CASSYVQGDTEAFF. CDR3 sequence (DNA): TGTGCCAGCAGTTACGTACAGGGCGACACTGAAGCTTTCTTT.

The J gene is TRBJ1-5, the V gene TRBV27, with TRBD1 as a possible D gene (5 bases). The germline V gene has CDR1 MNHEY and CDR2 SMNVEV (reference sequence). This CDR3 has 13 amino acids. Trimming stripped 6 bases from V and 2 bases from J, with 8 bases between. CDR3 loop: CASRLQGNQPQHF. For the CDR3, the DNA is TGTGCCAGCAGGCTACAGGGCAATCAGCCCCAGCATTTT.

The chain employs TRBV28 and TRBJ1-1, with D perhaps matching TRBD1 (5 bases). This CDR3 region has 14 residues. Per germline, CDR1 MDHEN and CDR2 SYDVKM. The ends were cut back, 7 bases at V and 0 bases at J, with 12 bases in the middle. The CDR3 region is CASTPGGMNTEAFF. CDR3 sequence (DNA): TGTGCCAGCACCCCCGGGGGGATGAACACTGAAGCTTTCTTT.